This TCR beta chain was identified during a study of shared clonotypes between healthy human individuals. Every immunoSEQ plate was one replicate of a subset's evenly spread DNA. The repertoire was sequenced with immunoSEQ multiplex PCR; TCRdb's copy has only in-frame clones and lacks some. The sample includes roughly 2 million clones, around 95% seen only once; the top ten take roughly 0.13%. None of the donors, who were healthy HIV-negative adults, had recently had acute infections or vaccinations. A split of CD4+ cells into CD45RA+ naive and CD45RA-negative memory subsets was performed. The sequenced sample was naive CD4+ T cells sorted from blood. Subset meaning: CD45RA+ positively selected. The sequence was collected from a man aged 18 to 29 in good health.

CDR3 in amino acids: CASSASGSSYEQYF. In DNA form, the CDR3 reads TGTGCCAGCAGCGCATCAGGGAGCTCCTACGAGCAGTACTTC. The V gene is TRBV7-3, the J gene TRBJ2-7; D may be TRBD1 or TRBD2 (5 bases each). Germline CDR1 and CDR2: SGHTA and FQGTGA. The CDR3 consists of 14 residues. Trimming removed 5 bases at V and 0 bases at J, with 11 bases between.